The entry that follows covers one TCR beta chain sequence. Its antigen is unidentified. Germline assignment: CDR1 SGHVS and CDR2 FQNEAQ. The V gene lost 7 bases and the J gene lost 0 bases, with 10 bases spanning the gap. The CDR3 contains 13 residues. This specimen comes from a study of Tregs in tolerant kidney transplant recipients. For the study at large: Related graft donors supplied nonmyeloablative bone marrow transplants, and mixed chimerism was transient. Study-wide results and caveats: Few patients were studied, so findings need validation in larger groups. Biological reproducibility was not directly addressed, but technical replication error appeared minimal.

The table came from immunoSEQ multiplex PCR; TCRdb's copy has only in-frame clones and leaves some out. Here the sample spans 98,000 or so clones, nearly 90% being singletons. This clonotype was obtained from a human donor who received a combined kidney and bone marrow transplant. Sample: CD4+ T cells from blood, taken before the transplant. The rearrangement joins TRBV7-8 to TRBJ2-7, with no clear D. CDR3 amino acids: CASNSDNSYEQYF. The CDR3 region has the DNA TGTGCCAGCAACTCAGACAACTCCTACGAGCAGTACTTC.